This TCR beta chain was identified during a study of OX40 agonist ivuxolimab in advanced cancers. With respect to the entire study: Ivuxolimab, which targeted the costimulatory receptor OX40 (CD134), was an agonistic, fully human IgG2 monoclonal antibody. The paper reports the monotherapy dose-escalation portion (N ≈ 50 patients) of the phase I ivuxolimab trial. A male proportion of roughly 85% and a mean age of approximately 58 years, ranging from about 20 to 85, were recorded for the dose-escalation cohort. Partial responses occurred in three dose-escalation patients: two with cutaneous melanoma and one with hepatocellular carcinoma. The purpose of peripheral TCRbeta sequencing was to test whether ivuxolimab changed TCR sequence diversity and led to clonal T-cell expansion. Intravenous ivuxolimab was administered to patients every 2 weeks at six dose levels: 0.01, 0.1, 0.3, 1.5, 3 and 10 mg/kg. Of the approximately 50 dose-escalation patients, hepatocellular carcinoma was present in about 20, melanoma in about 15, renal cell carcinoma in 9 and head and neck cancer in 9. Prior anti-PD-1, anti-PD-L1 or anti-CTLA-4 therapy was permitted, and 30% to 45% of dose-escalation patients had received checkpoint inhibitors.

To sequence the TCRbeta CDR3 region, genomic DNA was isolated from the sorted cells. TCRbeta CDR3 regions were sequenced using the immunoSEQ Assay. The table was pulled from immuneACCESS by TCRdb, which kept in-frame rearrangements only. Such tables lose some clones; where checked, under half of the loss comes from unresolved V genes, and the rest has no known cause. Recorded for this sample are about 64,000 clones; about 85% of them occurred a single time. 3% of the sample comes from the top ten. The trial excluded patients who had a history of autoimmune disease or were on systemic immunosuppression. In every dose cohort, peripheral blood was drawn for TCR sequencing at baseline, cycle 4 day 1, and cycle 7 day 1. The samples were taken from a phase I, first-in-human, multicenter, open-label dose-escalation trial of ivuxolimab. Adults with locally advanced or metastatic melanoma, renal cell, hepatocellular, or head and neck squamous cell carcinoma were enrolled in the trial. Before TCR sequencing, CD4+ T cells and CD8+ T cells were sorted from peripheral blood as separate populations.

V gives up 2 bases and J gives up 2 bases, and the segment between their germline ends measures 10 bases. From the germline V gene, CDR1 is SGHTA and CDR2 is FQGTGA. The CDR3 spans 15 residues, from the cysteine through the phenylalanine. Of all the DNA, just the CDR3 is kept, 45 bases in frame from base 1. Summary of the overall study and its limitations: The antigen specificity of the clonally expanded peripheral T cells was not determined. After ivuxolimab, expanded clones were on average more numerous among CD8+ T cells than among CD4+ T cells. In the 0.1-3.0 mg/kg groups, partial responders were among the patients with the lowest normalized peripheral clonal expansion, particularly in CD8+ T cells. At doses from 0.1 to 3.0 mg/kg, clonal expansion was seen in both CD4+ and CD8+ blood T cells between baseline and week 6. Low levels of normalized T-cell clonal expansion were also seen in some nonresponding patients.

Remarks on this clone: Its antigen is still unknown. No clone much larger than this one lies a single base away; base qualities are absent.

This material consisted of CD4+ or CD8+ T cells sorted from blood, taken in a trial of the OX40 agonist ivuxolimab. The rearranged segments are TRBV7-3 and TRBJ1-3, with no reliable assignment of the D segment. This TCR was sampled from an adult with an advanced solid tumor such as melanoma, head and neck, liver or kidney cancer. The base sequence is TGTGCCAGCAGCTTAGCGCGTGACACTGGAAACACCATATATTTT. This codes for CASSLARDTGNTIYF. This CDR3, with the reference TRBV7-3 and TRBJ1-3 proteins standing in past its ends, gives the full variable domain GAGVSQTPSNKVTEKGKYVELRCDPISGHTALYWYRQSLGQGPEFLIYFQGTGAADDSGLPNDRFFAVRPEGSVSTLKIQRTERGDSAVYLCASSLARDTGNTIYFGEGSWLTVV.